The 24 T cell receptor beta chains presented below share a single source sample, sequenced in a study of identical twins. TCRdb ran MiXCR on the 5' RACE reads and lists one entry per CDR3 protein. The sample lists around 1.7 million distinct CDR3 sequences, about 31% seen once, with less than 0.35% in the top ten. The specimen was cord blood. These receptor sequences come from a newborn girl in good health.

The chain joins TRBV28 to TRBJ2-3; 8 bases fit TRBD1. CDR1 is MDHEN, CDR2 SYDVKM, per germline. The J segment lost 1 base and the V segment lost 7 bases, leaving 4 bases of the junction unmatched. The CDR3 has 14 amino acids. The CDR3 coding sequence is TGTGCCAGCAACCTGGACAGGGGCACAGATACGCAGTATTTT. Protein product: CASNLDRGTDTQYF.

This clonotype has more than one count but fewer than ten. This rearrangement joins TRBV27 to TRBJ2-3; TRBD2 matches 14 bases. The CDR3 length is 20 residues. Trimming removed 6 bases from V and 6 bases from J; junction bases left unmatched: 20. The germline V gene has CDR1 MNHEY and CDR2 SMNVEV (reference sequence). This chain's CDR3 is CASSSEIRTSGGTNMDTQYF. The CDR3, as DNA: TGTGCCAGCAGCTCAGAAATAAGGACTAGCGGGGGGACCAACATGGATACGCAGTATTTT.

The rearrangement links TRBV12-3 or TRBV12-4 to TRBJ1-6; D uncertain. The CDR3 extends over 15 amino acids. V was trimmed by 4 bases and J by 10 bases, leaving 17 bases between them. For the CDR3, the DNA is TGTGCCAGCAGTTACCTGGACGGCGGTCGGTCACCCCTCCACTTT. The encoded protein is CASSYLDGGRSPLHF.

This clonotype was picked up a small number of times. The V and J genes are TRBV2 and TRBJ2-3; 8 nucleotides agree with TRBD2. The CDR3 runs 14 residues. Per germline, CDR1 SNHLY and CDR2 FYNNEI. V was pared by 6 bases and J by 6 bases, with 8 bases of the junction left unmatched. The CDR3 nucleotides read TGTGCCAGCAGGATAGCGGGAACAGGGGATACGCAGTATTTT. This gives the protein CASRIAGTGDTQYF.

This clonotype was picked up a small number of times. The V and J genes are TRBV3-1 and TRBJ2-1; TRBD2 matches 10 bases. The CDR3 extends over 16 amino acids. V trimming: 6 bases; J trimming: 6 bases; junction bases outside the gene matches: 11. Germline CDR1 LGHDT, CDR2 YNNKEL (reference sequence). The CDR3 nucleotides are TGTGCCAGCAGTTACCGGGGGACTAGCGTGTCCAATGAGCAGTTCTTC. Amino acid sequence: CASSYRGTSVSNEQFF.

This sequence joins TRBV7-9 and TRBJ1-1; 9 positions agree with TRBD1. J was trimmed by 11 bases and V by 4 bases; bases with no gene match: 14. The CDR3 has 15 amino acids. Germline V gene sequence: CDR1 SEHNR, CDR2 FQNEAQ (reference sequence). The CDR3 DNA follows: TGTGCCAGCAGCTACCAGACCGGGACAGGGATTCGGGCTTTCTTT. It is translated as CASSYQTGTGIRAFF.

Worth noting for this clonotype: One end of the junction does not line up with germline, which may come from a read error. The genes are TRBV12-3 or TRBV12-4 and TRBJ1-3, with D possibly being TRBD1 (5 bases). The CDR3 spans 17 residues. The CDR3 DNA follows: TGTGCCAGCAGTCCATTTTCAGGGAGAGACTCTGGAAACACCACATATTTT. Translating gives CASSPFSGRDSGNTTYF.

This clonotype was seen more than once but under ten times. The V call is TRBV20-1, the J call TRBJ2-5; the D gene is possibly TRBD1 (6 bases). The J call is doubtful: the DNA matches TRBJ2-7 better. From germline, CDR1 is DFQATT and CDR2 SNEGSKA (reference sequence). This CDR3 is 12 amino acids long. The CDR3 sequence: CSAPNQGFEQYF. DNA of the CDR3: TGCAGTGCTCCGAACCAGGGGTTCGAGCAGTACTTC.

The CDR3 DNA reads TGTGCCAGCAGTGACCTTTTTAAGGGGGTTAAGGACAATGAGCAGTTCTTC. Its translation is CASSDLFKGVKDNEQFF. The V and J genes are TRBV2 and TRBJ2-1; possibly TRBD1 for D (6 bases). This CDR3 region has 17 residues. Germline values: CDR1 SNHLY, CDR2 FYNNEI. V lost 3 bases to trimming and J lost 5 bases, with 20 bases between them.

This clonotype was seen repeatedly, ten times or more. The chain joins TRBV2 to TRBJ2-4, with 7 bases lining up with TRBD1. The germline V gene has CDR1 SNHLY and CDR2 FYNNEI. With 3 bases clipped from V and 3 bases from J, the junction kept 5 bases outside the gene matches. This CDR3 region has 15 residues. CDR3 nucleotides: TGTGCCAGCAGTGATTGGACAGGCGTCAAAAACATTCAGTACTTC. Encoded protein: CASSDWTGVKNIQYF. The full variable domain, rest sourced from reference TRBV2 and TRBJ2-4, is EPEVTQTPSHQVTQMGQEVILRCVPISNHLYFYWYRQILGQKVEFLVSFYNNEISEKSEIFDDQFSVERPDGSNFTLKIRSTKLEDSAMYFCASSDWTGVKNIQYFGAGTRLSVL.

The J gene is TRBJ2-5, the V gene TRBV5-6; TRBD1 matches at 7 bases. The length of the CDR3 is 16 residues. With V trimmed by 0 bases and J by 11 bases, 16 bases remained unmatched. Germline V CDR1 and CDR2: SGHDT, YYEEEE. CDR3 nucleotides: TGTGCCAGCAGCTTGGGGAACAGGGGCTCCTACAATGAGCAGTACTTC. It codes for CASSLGNRGSYNEQYF.

The chain carries TRBV20-1 and TRBJ1-2, with 7 bases matching TRBD1. With V trimmed by 4 bases and J by 2 bases, 7 bases remained unmatched. The CDR3 extends over 14 amino acids. Germline V CDR1 and CDR2: DFQATT, SNEGSKA (reference sequence). The chain's CDR3 is CSATPTGINYGYTF. CDR3 coding DNA: TGCAGTGCTACCCCGACAGGGATAAACTATGGCTACACCTTC.

This clonotype was detected ten times or more. The V and J genes are TRBV2 and TRBJ2-7; D remains ambiguous. CDR3 length: 11 residues. V lost 8 bases to trimming and J lost 3 bases, with 8 bases between them. Germline V gene sequence: CDR1 SNHLY, CDR2 FYNNEI. CDR3 sequence reads: CASHEYYEQYF. The CDR3, as DNA: TGTGCCAGCCACGAGTACTACGAGCAGTACTTC.

This clonotype was seen once. The chain uses TRBV20-1 and TRBJ2-2, with TRBD1 matching over 9 bases. V trimming: 3 bases; J trimming: 4 bases; junction bases outside the gene matches: 9. The CDR3 totals 16 residues. Per the germline V gene, CDR1 is DFQATT and CDR2 is SNEGSKA (reference sequence). CDR3 sequence reads: CSASKNRGQFTGELFF. As DNA, the CDR3 is TGCAGTGCTAGCAAAAACAGGGGGCAGTTCACCGGGGAGCTGTTTTTT.

Remarks on this clonotype: This may stem from a read error, because a much larger clone lies one nucleotide away. This rearrangement joins TRBV12-3 or TRBV12-4 to TRBJ2-3; TRBD1 might be the D (6 bases). This CDR3 comprises 14 residues. CDR3 amino acids: CAGSTGPFTDTQYF. Written as DNA, the CDR3 is TGTGCCGGCAGCACAGGGCCCTTCACAGATACGCAGTATTTT.

This clonotype came up many times. This chain connects TRBV29-1 to TRBJ2-3, with 9 bases identical to TRBD2. The germline gives CDR1 SQVTM, CDR2 ANQGSEA. The V gene end was trimmed by 6 bases and the J gene end by 2 bases; junction bases not matched to a gene: 9. The CDR3 is 15 amino acids. The CDR3 loop reads CSVGTRLAVTDTQYF. Written as DNA, the CDR3 is TGCAGCGTGGGGACCCGACTAGCGGTCACAGATACGCAGTATTTT.

Ten or more counts support this clonotype. The genes are TRBV7-9 and TRBJ1-2; a possible D gene is TRBD1 (5 bases). This CDR3 has 17 amino acids. Trimming cost V 2 bases and J 0 bases, with 16 bases left between them. Germline assignment: CDR1 SEHNR and CDR2 FQNEAQ (reference sequence). CDR3 bases: TGTGCCAGCAGCTTATCTCTCGTGGAGGGACCTAACTATGGCTACACCTTC. Protein: CASSLSLVEGPNYGYTF.

The gene calls are TRBV28 and TRBJ2-1; D remains ambiguous. V was pared by 7 bases and J by 0 bases, with 4 bases between. CDR1 and CDR2 (germline): MDHEN, SYDVKM. The CDR3 extends over 12 amino acids. CDR3 sequence (DNA): TGTGCCAGCAAGGGCTCCTACAATGAGCAGTTCTTC. Its translation: CASKGSYNEQFF.

This clonotype occurred a few times. V gene TRBV9 combines with J gene TRBJ2-1, with D possibly TRBD2 on 5 matching bases. From germline, CDR1 is SGDLS and CDR2 YYNGEE. The CDR3 spans 15 residues. Deletions cut 0 bases from V and 6 bases from J, with 13 bases between. CDR3 loop: CASSVAPTRGNEQFF. The CDR3 coding sequence is TGTGCCAGCAGCGTAGCCCCGACACGGGGCAATGAGCAGTTCTTC.

The genes are TRBV15 and TRBJ1-2, with a weak D call TRBD1 (5 bases). The CDR3 contains 14 residues. The ends were cut back, 3 bases at V and 4 bases at J, with 12 bases in the middle. Germline CDR1 is LNHNV and CDR2 is YYDKDF (reference sequence). Here the CDR3 reads CATSSSRDFYGYTF. Written as DNA, the CDR3 is TGTGCCACCAGCAGTTCTCGGGACTTCTATGGCTACACCTTC.

This clonotype was seen a handful of times. This chain uses TRBV20-1 with TRBJ2-7, with D unclear. V lost 5 bases, J lost 4 bases, and 9 bases lay in between. The CDR3 consists of 11 residues. Per the germline V gene, CDR1 is DFQATT and CDR2 is SNEGSKA (reference sequence). DNA of the CDR3: TGCAGTGCTCCTGCCACATACGAGCAGTACTTC. Residues: CSAPATYEQYF.

A remark on this clonotype: One end of the junction fails to match germline, which may point to a read error. The chain is built from TRBV2 and TRBJ2-1, with 9 positions matching TRBD1. Germline V lookup: CDR1 SNHLY, CDR2 FYNNEI. This CDR3 contains 15 residues. The CDR3 loop reads CAGSKRDRVLNEQFF. CDR3 coding DNA: TGTGCCGGCAGTAAACGGGACAGGGTCTTGAATGAGCAGTTCTTC.

This clonotype has just a few counts. At one of its ends the junction is not consistent with the germline gene, which may arise from a read error. This sequence joins TRBV7-2 and TRBJ2-1; 9 positions match TRBD2. This CDR3 is 16 amino acids long. Germline V gene sequence: CDR1 SGHTA, CDR2 FQGNSA. The CDR3 DNA is TGTGCCAGCAAGTTGGGGCGGGGGGGCTCCTACAATGAGCCGTTCTTC. This encodes CASKLGRGGSYNEPFF.

The chain carries TRBV7-9 and TRBJ1-5, with TRBD1 matching over 9 bases. The CDR3 extends over 15 amino acids. CDR1 SEHNR and CDR2 FQNEAQ come from the germline V gene (reference sequence). The trim removed 7 bases at V and 7 bases at J, leaving 11 bases unmatched. Here the CDR3 DNA reads TGTGCCAGCACTCCGGGACAGGGAAATAGGCAGCCCCAGCATTTT. Amino acids: CASTPGQGNRQPQHF.